The clone carrying this TCR beta chain appeared a few times. What it binds is not known. The data originate from a study of radiotherapy plus CTLA-4 blockade in lung cancer. Study as a whole: Objective responses were recorded in more than 15% of patients, with disease control recorded in 31%.

The length of the CDR3 is 15 residues. Germline values: CDR1 MNHEY, CDR2 SMNVEV (reference sequence). The V end lost 3 bases, the J end lost 3 bases, and 15 bases lay between the germline ends. Study-level points and caveats: Early blood T cell clone dynamics reportedly forecast response best, with interferon-beta. Researchers report tumor-derived TCR clones expanding in blood after radiotherapy plus ipilimumab.

The repertoire was sequenced with immunoSEQ multiplex PCR; TCRdb's copy has only in-frame clones and lacks some. The sample has 75,000 to 100,000 clones; roughly 80% are singletons. Ipilimumab CTLA-4 blockade and focal radiation were given to patients with chemo-refractory metastatic non-small-cell lung cancer. This chain joins TRBV27 and TRBJ2-7, with a possible D match to TRBD1 (6 bases). The receptor's source is a human donor with non-small cell lung cancer who had a partial response to radiotherapy plus ipilimumab. Sequenced material: peripheral blood, taken from a patient treated with radiotherapy plus ipilimumab. As DNA, the CDR3 is TGTGCCAGCAGTTTGGGGGCAGGCCCTATCTACGAGCAGTACTTC. Translation: CASSLGAGPIYEQYF.